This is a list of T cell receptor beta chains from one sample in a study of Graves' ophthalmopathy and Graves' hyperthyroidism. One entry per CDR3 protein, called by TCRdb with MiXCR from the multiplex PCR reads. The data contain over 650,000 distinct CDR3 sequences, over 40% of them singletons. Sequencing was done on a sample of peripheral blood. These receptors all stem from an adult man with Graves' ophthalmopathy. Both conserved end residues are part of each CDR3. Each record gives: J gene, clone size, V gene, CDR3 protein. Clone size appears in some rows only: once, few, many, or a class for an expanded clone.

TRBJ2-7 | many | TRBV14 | CASQGTTPYEQYF
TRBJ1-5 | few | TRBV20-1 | CSAMRDVRGPNQPQHF
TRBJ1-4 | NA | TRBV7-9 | CASSIYLLWAGGTNEKLFF
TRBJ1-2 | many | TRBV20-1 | CSADRQGAVYGYTF
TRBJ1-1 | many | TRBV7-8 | CASSNTGRNTEAFF
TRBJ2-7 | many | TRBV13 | CASSLAELGSEQYF
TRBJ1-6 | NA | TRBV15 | CAASRPESYNSPLHF
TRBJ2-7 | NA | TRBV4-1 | CASSQGDRYYEQYF
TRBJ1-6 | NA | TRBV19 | CASSKRRTGNSPLHF
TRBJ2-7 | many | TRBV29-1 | CSVESQGEQYF
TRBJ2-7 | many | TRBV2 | CASPGQGGYEQYF
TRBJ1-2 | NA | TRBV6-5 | CASSYSNSYGYTF
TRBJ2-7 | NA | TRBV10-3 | CAISSQVDTVYEQYF
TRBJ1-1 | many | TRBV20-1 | CSAPRWTEAFF
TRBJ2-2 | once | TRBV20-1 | CSGGTSGELFF
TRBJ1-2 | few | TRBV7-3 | CASSLGGGSGYTF
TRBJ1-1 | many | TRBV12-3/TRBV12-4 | CASSFAMNTEAFF
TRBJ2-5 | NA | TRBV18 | CASSRAGTLETQYF
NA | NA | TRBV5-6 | CASSFPPGLSYNEQFF
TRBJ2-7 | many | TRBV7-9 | CASSGQGLSYEQYF
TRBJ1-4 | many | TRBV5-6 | CASSLGHGNEKLFF
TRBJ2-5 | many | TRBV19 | CASSVGQGIQETQYF
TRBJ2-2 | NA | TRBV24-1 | CATSDWRGSAGELFF
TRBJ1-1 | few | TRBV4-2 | CASSQGGTREAFF
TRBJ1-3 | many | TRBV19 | CASSIPGRGNTIYF
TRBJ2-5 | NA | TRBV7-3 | CASSSPQTELTQYF
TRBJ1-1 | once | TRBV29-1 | CSLIATNTEAFF
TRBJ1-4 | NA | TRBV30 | CAWESPEKLFF
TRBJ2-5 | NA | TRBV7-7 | CASSPGIETQYF
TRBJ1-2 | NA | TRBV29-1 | CSPDSYYGYTF
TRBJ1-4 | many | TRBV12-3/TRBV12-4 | CASSRTGLKLFF
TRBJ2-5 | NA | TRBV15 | CATSRDGRAAETQYF
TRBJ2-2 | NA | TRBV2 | CASIGLELFF
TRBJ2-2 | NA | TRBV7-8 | CASSPRDYSDRGAVF
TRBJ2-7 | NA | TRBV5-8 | CASSLFQGSSYEQYF
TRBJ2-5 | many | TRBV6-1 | CASGDPAAETQYF
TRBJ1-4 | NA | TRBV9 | CASSITGTGTAKLFF
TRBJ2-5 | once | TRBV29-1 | CSANGAGGQETQYF
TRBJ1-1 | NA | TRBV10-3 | CAIGTGGVKTEAFF
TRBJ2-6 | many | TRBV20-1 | CSARGAGESGANVLTF
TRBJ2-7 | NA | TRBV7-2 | CASSQEDGGSYEQYF